The entry that follows covers one T cell receptor beta chain sequence. Antigen unknown. This entry belongs to a study of OX40 agonist ivuxolimab in advanced cancers. Study-wide background: Averaging 60 years in age, with a range of roughly 20 to 90, the cohort was approximately 83% male.

Study-level findings and limits: Partial responders receiving 0.1-3.0 mg/kg showed among the lowest clonal expansion. Antigen specificity was not determined for the expanded peripheral T cells.

Germline V gives CDR1 MDHEN, CDR2 SYDVKM. V lost 3 bases, J lost 16 bases, and 7 bases lay in between. This CDR3 has 10 amino acids. Sequencing used immunoSEQ multiplex PCR; TCRdb keeps in-frame clones, though not all of them. Of some 51,000 clones detected, about 90% appear once; the ten largest clones hold roughly an eighth. The V gene is TRBV28, the J gene TRBJ1-6; no reliable D call. The TCR was taken from an adult with an advanced solid tumor such as melanoma, head and neck, liver or kidney cancer. Specimen: CD4+ or CD8+ T cells sorted from blood, collected in a trial of the OX40 agonist ivuxolimab. This CDR3 reads CASSFGKLHF. The CDR3 nucleotides are TGTGCCAGCAGTTTTGGTAAACTCCACTTT.